The T cell receptor beta chain under discussion was sequenced for a study of T cell changes during pregnancy in multiple sclerosis. Repertoires were generated with immunoSEQ multiplex PCR, while TCRdb's copy carries only in-frame clones and drops some. The table shows tens of thousands of clones, with about 90% occurring only once. This clone was seen only once. The CDR3 extends over 14 amino acids. Between the trimmed V and J ends, which lost 6 bases and 1 base, there was a span of 13 bases. Per germline, CDR1 SGHRS and CDR2 YFSETQ. V usage is TRBV5-1 and J usage is TRBJ1-2, with D perhaps matching TRBD1 (5 bases). The source material was peripheral blood, sampled in the second trimester of pregnancy. This receptor was taken from a female donor in good health, enrolled as a control in a pregnancy study. CDR3 in DNA: TGCGCCAGCAACGGCGGGGCGCGTAACTATGGCTACACCTTC. Amino acid sequence: CASNGGARNYGYTF.